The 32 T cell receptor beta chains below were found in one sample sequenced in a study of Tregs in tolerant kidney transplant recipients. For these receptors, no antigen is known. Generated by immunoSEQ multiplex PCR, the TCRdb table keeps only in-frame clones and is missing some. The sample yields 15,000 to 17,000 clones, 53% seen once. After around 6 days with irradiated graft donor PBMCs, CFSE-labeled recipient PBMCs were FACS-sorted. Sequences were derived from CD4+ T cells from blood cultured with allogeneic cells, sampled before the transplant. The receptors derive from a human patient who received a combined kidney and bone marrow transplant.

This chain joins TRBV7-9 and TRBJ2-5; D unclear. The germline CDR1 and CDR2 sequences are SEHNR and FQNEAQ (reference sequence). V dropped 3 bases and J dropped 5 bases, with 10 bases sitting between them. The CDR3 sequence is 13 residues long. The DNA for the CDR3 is TGTGCCAGCAGCTTTGAGAGTCGGGAGACCCAGTACTTC. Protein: CASSFESRETQYF.

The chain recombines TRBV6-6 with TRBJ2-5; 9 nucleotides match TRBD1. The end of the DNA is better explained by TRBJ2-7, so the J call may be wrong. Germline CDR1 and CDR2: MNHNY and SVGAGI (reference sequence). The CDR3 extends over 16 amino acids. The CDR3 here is CASRPSDRGLTYEQYF. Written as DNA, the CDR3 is TGTGCCAGCAGACCCTCGGACAGGGGCTTAACCTACGAGCAGTACTTC.

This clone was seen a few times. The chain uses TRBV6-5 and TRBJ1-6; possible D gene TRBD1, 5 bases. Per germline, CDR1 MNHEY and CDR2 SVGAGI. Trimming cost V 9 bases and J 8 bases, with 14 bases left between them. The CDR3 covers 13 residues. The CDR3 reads CASTGRGDSPLHF. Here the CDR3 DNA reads TGTGCCAGTACGGGGCGCGGGGATTCACCCCTCCACTTT.

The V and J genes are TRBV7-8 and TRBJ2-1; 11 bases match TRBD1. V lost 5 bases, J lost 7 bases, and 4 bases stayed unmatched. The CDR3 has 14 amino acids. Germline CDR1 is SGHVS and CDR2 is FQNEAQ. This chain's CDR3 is CASSRWDRGNEQFF. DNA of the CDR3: TGTGCCAGCAGCCGCTGGGACAGGGGGAATGAGCAGTTCTTC.

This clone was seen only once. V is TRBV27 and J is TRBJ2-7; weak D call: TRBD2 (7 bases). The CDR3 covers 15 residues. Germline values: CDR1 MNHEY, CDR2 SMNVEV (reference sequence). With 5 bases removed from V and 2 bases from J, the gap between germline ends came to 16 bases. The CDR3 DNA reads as TGTGCCAGCAGTGAAGGGGGGGGAAGGCCCTACGAGCAGTACTTC. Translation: CASSEGGGRPYEQYF.

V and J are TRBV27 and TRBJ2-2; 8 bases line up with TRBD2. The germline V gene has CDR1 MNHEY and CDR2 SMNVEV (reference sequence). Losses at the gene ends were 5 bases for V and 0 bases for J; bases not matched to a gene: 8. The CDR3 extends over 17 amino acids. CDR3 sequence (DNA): TGTGCCAGCAGTACCCGGCTAGCGGGTGCGAACACCGGGGAGCTGTTTTTT. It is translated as CASSTRLAGANTGELFF.

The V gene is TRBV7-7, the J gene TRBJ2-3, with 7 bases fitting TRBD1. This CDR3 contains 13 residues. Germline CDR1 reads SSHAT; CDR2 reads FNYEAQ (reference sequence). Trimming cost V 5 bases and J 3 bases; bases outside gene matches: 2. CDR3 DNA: TGTGCCAGCAGCCCAGGGGGAACAGATACGCAGTATTTT. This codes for CASSPGGTDTQYF. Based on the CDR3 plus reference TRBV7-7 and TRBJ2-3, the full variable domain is GAGVSQSPRYKVTKRGQDVTLRCDPISSHATLYWYQQALGQGPEFLTYFNYEAQPDKSGLPSDRFSAERPEGSISTLTIQRTEQRDSAMYRCASSPGGTDTQYFGPGTRLTVL.

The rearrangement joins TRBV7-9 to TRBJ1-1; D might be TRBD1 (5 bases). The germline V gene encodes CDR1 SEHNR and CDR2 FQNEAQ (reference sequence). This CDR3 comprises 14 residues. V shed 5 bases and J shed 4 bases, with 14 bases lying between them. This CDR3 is CASSQRQGGTEAFF. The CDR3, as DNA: TGTGCCAGCAGCCAGAGGCAGGGAGGCACTGAAGCTTTCTTT.

Written as DNA, the CDR3 is TGTGCCAGCAGCTCTAGCGGGAGGAGAAATGAGCAGTTCTTC. This encodes CASSSSGRRNEQFF. The chain is built from TRBV7-2 and TRBJ2-1; TRBD2 matches 11 bases. Germline V lookup: CDR1 SGHTA, CDR2 FQGNSA. This CDR3 spans 14 amino acids. Trimming at V came to 4 bases and at J to 7 bases, leaving 3 bases not matched to a gene.

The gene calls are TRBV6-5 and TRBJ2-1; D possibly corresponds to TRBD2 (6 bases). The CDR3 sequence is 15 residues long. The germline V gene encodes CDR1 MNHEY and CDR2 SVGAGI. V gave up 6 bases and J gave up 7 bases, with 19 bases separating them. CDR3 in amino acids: CASSALGGARNEQFF. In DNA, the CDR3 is TGTGCCAGCAGCGCCCTGGGGGGAGCGCGGAATGAGCAGTTCTTC.

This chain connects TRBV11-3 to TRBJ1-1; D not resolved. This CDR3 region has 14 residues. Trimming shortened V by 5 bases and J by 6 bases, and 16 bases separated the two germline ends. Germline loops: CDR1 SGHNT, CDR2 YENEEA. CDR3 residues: CASSRKLHFSEAFF. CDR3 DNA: TGTGCCAGCAGCAGAAAACTGCATTTTTCTGAAGCTTTCTTT.

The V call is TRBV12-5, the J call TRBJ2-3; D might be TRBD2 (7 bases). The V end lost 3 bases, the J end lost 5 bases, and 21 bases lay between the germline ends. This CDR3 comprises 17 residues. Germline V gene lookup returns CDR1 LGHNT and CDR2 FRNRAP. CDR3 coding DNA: TGTGCTAGTGGTTTTCGGGGGCCGGGAGGTTGGGTAGATACGCAGTATTTT. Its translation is CASGFRGPGGWVDTQYF.

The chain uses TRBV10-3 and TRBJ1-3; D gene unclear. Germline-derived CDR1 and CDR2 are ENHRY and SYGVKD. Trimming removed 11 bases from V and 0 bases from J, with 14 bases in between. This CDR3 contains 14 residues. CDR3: CAVSGTYSGNTIYF. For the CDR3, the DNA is TGTGCCGTGTCGGGAACCTACTCTGGAAACACCATATATTTT.

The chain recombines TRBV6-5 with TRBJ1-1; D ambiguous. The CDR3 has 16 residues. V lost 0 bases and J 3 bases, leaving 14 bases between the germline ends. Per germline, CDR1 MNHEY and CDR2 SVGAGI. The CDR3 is CASSYSTRGWDTEAFF. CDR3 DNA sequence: TGTGCCAGCAGTTACTCGACGCGGGGATGGGACACTGAAGCTTTCTTT.

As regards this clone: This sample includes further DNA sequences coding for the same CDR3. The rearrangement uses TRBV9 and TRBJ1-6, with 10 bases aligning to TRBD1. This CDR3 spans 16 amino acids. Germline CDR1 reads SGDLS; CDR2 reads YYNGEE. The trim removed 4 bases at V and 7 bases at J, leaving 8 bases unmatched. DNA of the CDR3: TGTGCCAGCAGCTCCCGGACAGGGGGAACCAATTCACCCCTCCACTTT. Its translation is CASSSRTGGTNSPLHF.

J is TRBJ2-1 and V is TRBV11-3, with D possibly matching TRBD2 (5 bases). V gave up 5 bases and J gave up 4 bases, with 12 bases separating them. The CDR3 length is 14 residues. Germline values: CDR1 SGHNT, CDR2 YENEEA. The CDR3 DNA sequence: TGTGCCAGCAGCCTGGAGGACTTATACAATGAGCAGTTCTTC. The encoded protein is CASSLEDLYNEQFF.

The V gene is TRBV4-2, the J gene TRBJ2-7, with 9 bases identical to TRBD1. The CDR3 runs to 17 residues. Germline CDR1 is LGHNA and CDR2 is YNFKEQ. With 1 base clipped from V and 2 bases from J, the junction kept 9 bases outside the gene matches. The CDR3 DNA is TGTGCCAGCAGCCAAGGTGTATTGACAGGGGGGACCTACGAGCAGTACTTC. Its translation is CASSQGVLTGGTYEQYF.

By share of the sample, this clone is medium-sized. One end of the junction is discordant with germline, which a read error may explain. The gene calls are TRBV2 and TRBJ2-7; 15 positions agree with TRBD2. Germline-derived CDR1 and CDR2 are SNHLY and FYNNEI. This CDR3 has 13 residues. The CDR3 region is CASTRGLAGGPSF. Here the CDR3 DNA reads TGTGCCAGCACAAGGGGACTAGCGGGGGGACCAAGTTTC.

Written as DNA, the CDR3 is TGTGCCAGCTCACCAAGAAACGGAGGCGAGGAGACCCAGTACTTC. Amino acids: CASSPRNGGEETQYF. The gene calls are TRBV18 and TRBJ2-5, with D perhaps TRBD2 (5 bases). The CDR3 length is 15 residues. The V gene's germline CDR1 is KGHSH and CDR2 LQKENI. V lost 2 bases and J 5 bases, leaving 15 bases between the germline ends.

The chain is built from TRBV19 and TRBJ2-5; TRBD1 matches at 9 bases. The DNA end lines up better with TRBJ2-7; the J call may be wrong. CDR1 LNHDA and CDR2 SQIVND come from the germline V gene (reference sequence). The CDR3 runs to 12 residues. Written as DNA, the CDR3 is TGTGCCAGTAGCGACAGGGGGTACGAGCAGTACTTC. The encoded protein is CASSDRGYEQYF.

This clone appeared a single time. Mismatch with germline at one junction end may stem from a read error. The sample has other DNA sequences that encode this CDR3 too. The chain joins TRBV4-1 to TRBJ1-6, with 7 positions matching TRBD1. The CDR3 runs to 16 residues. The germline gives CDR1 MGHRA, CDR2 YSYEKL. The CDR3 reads CASSKTGESYNSPLHF. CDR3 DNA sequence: TGCGCCAGCAGCAAAACAGGGGAGTCCTATAATTCCCCCCTCCACTTT.

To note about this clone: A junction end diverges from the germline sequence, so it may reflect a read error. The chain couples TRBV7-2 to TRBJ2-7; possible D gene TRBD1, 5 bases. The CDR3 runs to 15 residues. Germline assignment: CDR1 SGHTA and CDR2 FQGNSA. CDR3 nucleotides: TGCGCCAGCAGCCAAGAGTTCAGGGTGACCTACGAGCAGTACTTC. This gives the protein CASSQEFRVTYEQYF.

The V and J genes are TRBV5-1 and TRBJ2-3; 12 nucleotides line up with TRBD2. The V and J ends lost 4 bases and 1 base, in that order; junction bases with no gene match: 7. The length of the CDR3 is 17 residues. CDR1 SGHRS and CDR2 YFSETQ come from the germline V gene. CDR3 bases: TGCGCCAGCAGCACCCGAAGGACTAGCGGGGGCACAGATACGCAGTATTTT. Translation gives CASSTRRTSGGTDTQYF.

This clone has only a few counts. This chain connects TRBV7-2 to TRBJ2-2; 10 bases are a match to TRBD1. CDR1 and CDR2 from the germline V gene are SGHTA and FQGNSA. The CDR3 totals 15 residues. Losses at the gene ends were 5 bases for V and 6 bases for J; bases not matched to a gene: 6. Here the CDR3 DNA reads TGTGCCAGCAGCCTGGCCGGGACAGGGGCCGGGGAGCTGTTTTTT. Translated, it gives CASSLAGTGAGELFF.

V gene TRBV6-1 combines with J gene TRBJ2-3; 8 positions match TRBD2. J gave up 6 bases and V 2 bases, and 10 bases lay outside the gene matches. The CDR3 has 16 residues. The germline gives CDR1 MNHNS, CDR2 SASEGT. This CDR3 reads CASSETVGGAADTQYF. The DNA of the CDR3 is TGTGCCAGCAGTGAAACGGTCGGGGGGGCGGCGGATACGCAGTATTTT.

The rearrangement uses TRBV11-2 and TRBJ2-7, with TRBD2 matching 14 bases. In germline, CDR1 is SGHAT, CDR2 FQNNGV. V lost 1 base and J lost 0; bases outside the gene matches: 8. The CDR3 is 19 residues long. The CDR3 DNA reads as TGTGCCAGCAGCTTAGGCCCTGGGGGGACTAGCGGGGGCTCCTACGAGCAGTACTTC. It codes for CASSLGPGGTSGGSYEQYF.

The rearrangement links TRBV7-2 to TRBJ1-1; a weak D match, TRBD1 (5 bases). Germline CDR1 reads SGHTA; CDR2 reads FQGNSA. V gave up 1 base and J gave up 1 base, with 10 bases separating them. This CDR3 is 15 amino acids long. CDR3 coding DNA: TGTGCCAGCAGCTTAGTAGGGCAGGGGAACACTGAAGCTTTCTTT. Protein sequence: CASSLVGQGNTEAFF.

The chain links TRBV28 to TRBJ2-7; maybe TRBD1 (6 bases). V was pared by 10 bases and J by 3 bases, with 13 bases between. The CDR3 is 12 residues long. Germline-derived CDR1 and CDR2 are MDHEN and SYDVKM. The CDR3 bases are TGTGCCACTTCGAGGGGACACTACGAGCAGTACTTC. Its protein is CATSRGHYEQYF. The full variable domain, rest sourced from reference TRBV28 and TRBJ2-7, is DVKVTQSSRYLVKRTGEKVFLECVQDMDHENMFWYRQDPGLGLRLIYFSYDVKMKEKGDIPEGYSVSREKKERFSLILESASTNQTSMYLCATSRGHYEQYFGPGTRLTVT.

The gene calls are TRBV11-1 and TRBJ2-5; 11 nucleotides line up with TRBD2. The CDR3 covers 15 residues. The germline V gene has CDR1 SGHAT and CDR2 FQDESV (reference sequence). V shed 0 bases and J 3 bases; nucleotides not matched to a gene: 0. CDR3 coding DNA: TGTGCCAGCAGCTTAGCACTAGCGGGGGAAGAGACCCAGTACTTC. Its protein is CASSLALAGEETQYF. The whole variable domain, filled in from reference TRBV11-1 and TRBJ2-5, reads EAEVAQSPRYKITEKSQAVAFWCDPISGHATLYWYRQILGQGPELLVQFQDESVVDDSQLPKDRFSAERLKGVDSTLKIQPAELGDSAMYLCASSLALAGEETQYFGPGTRLLVL.

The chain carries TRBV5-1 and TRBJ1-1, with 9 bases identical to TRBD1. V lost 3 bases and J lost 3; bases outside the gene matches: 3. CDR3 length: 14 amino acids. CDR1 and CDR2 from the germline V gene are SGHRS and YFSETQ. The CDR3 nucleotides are TGCGCCAGCAGCTCCGGACAGGGGTACACTGAAGCTTTCTTT. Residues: CASSSGQGYTEAFF.

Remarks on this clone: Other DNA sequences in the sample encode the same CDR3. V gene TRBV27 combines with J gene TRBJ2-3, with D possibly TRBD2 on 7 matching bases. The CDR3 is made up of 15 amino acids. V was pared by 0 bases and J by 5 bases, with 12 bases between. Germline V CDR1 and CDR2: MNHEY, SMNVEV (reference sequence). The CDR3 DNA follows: TGTGCCAGCAGTTTATCAGGGGGGGCCGTAGATACGCAGTATTTT. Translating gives CASSLSGGAVDTQYF.

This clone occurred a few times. As DNA, the CDR3 is TGTGCCAGCAGCTCAGGGACAGGGACCAACACTGAAGCTTTCTTT. Encoded protein: CASSSGTGTNTEAFF. The V and J genes are TRBV7-9 and TRBJ1-1; 9 bases are a match to TRBD1. The CDR3 consists of 15 residues. Trimming cost V 4 bases and J 2 bases; bases outside gene matches: 5. Germline V gives CDR1 SEHNR, CDR2 FQNEAQ (reference sequence).